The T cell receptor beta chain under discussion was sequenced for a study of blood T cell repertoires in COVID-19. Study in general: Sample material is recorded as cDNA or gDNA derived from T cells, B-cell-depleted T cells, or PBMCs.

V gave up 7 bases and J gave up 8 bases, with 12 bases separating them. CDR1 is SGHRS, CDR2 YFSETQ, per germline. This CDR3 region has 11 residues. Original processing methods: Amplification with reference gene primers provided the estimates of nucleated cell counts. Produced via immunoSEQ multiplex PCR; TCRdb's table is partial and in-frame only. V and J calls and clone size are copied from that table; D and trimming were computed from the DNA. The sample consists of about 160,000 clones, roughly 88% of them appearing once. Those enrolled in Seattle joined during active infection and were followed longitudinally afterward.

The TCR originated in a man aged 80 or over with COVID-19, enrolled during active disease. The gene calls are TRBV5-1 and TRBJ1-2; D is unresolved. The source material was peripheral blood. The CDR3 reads CASRSEVGYTF. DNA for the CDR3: TGCGCCAGCCGATCCGAGGTAGGCTACACCTTC.